Described below is a single T cell receptor beta chain sequence and its context. The table lists this clone with a count of one. The target of this receptor is not known. No much larger clonotype is one base removed from it; base qualities were not supplied. TCRbeta CDR3 regions were amplified from genomic DNA using the immunoSEQ Assay, a bias-controlled multiplex PCR. Per the source publication's procedure: Within the assay, amplification of reference gene primers was used to estimate how many nucleated cells each sample contained. To quantify the absolute abundance of each unique TCRbeta CDR3 rearrangement, sequence reads were collapsed and filtered. For each sample, productive Simpson clonality was calculated by taking the square root of Simpson's diversity index across productive rearrangements. Sourced from immuneACCESS, this table was stored by TCRdb with only in-frame sequences that have V and J called. A share of the clones is absent; for the studies checked, an unresolved V gene accounts for under half, and the remainder has no known explanation. V and J calls and clone size are given by that table; D and trimming were obtained from the DNA. The sample table contains fewer than 250,000 clones; only one count was recorded for approximately 82% of them. The ten largest make up about 2% of the sample.

Collaborating institutions collected whole blood in K2EDTA tubes following their own protocols. For TCRbeta analysis, collaborators shipped samples in one of three forms: frozen whole blood, isolated PBMCs, or DNA extracted from either of those sample types. The data are from a study of blood T cell repertoires in COVID-19 (dated by TCRdb to 2019 to 2021). Study-wide context: The collaborator samples originated in the United States, Italy and Spain and spanned the acute and convalescent phases of COVID-19. A freely available public database, intended as a resource for researchers studying the immune response to SARS-CoV-2, is where the repertoires were released. The dataset comprised deeply sampled blood TCRbeta repertoires from subjects exposed to, actively infected with, or recovered from COVID-19. The samples were drawn from two sources: the first 160 participants of the ongoing ImmuneRACE study, and approximately 1,300 subjects contributed by 6 global collaborators. Nearly every sample came with metadata listing a de-identified subject ID, COVID-19 status, age in years and sex. The prospective study material was composed of cDNA or gDNA derived from T cells, B-cell-depleted T cells, or PBMCs. HLA class I and class II types, where available, came from metadata supplied by the sample provider rather than from assay-based typing.

Including cysteine and phenylalanine, the CDR3 has 14 amino acids. The sequence is cut down to CDR3 DNA, 42 bases in frame from base 1. The V end loses 5 bases and the J end loses 8 bases, and a stretch of 13 bases separates them. CDR1 and CDR2, looked up from the germline V gene, are MDHEN and SYDVKM. Paper-wide results and their limitations: How much clinical and demographic metadata was included differed by source and by participant, and the metadata was provided uncurated.

The chain is made from TRBV28 and TRBJ1-6; the D segment cannot be called with confidence. The sequencing input was peripheral blood. This clonotype was obtained from a woman of 80 years or more with acute or convalescent COVID-19. The bases are TGTGCCAGCAGTCTCCCGTTACAGTATTCACCCCTCCACTTT. It is translated as CASSLPLQYSPLHF. Supplemented by the reference TRBV28 and TRBJ1-6 proteins around the CDR3, the complete variable domain is DVKVTQSSRYLVKRTGEKVFLECVQDMDHENMFWYRQDPGLGLRLIYFSYDVKMKEKGDIPEGYSVSREKKERFSLILESASTNQTSMYLCASSLPLQYSPLHFGNGTRLTVT.